The sequence of this TCR beta chain was determined in a study of T cells in localized non-small cell lung cancer. The study, taken as a whole, reports: The study linked higher blood T cell density to longer overall survival. Only one tumor region went through sequencing, so heterogeneity may still be there. It was uninvolved adjacent lung that showed the highest T cell clonality, exceeding tumor. The appearance of a median 57 of the top 100 tumor clones was seen in adjacent lung.

As to this clone: Its antigen is still unknown.

Sequencing used immunoSEQ multiplex PCR; TCRdb keeps in-frame clones, though not all of them. Of roughly 70,000 clones listed, approximately 87% are singletons. This TCR came from a male donor aged 60 or over with stage III squamous cell lung carcinoma. The sequences come from peripheral blood, collected before any cancer treatment.

Here the CDR3 reads CASSFEGVDSPLHF. The CDR3 DNA reads TGTGCCAGCAGCTTTGAAGGGGTCGATTCACCCCTCCACTTT. The rearrangement joins TRBV5-6 to TRBJ1-6, with D perhaps matching TRBD1 (5 bases). This CDR3 contains 14 residues. Germline assignment: CDR1 SGHDT and CDR2 YYEEEE. The ends were cut back, 2 bases at V and 8 bases at J, with 11 bases in the middle.